The present T cell receptor beta chain was sequenced within a study of cytomegalovirus exposure and HLA in healthy donors. Study-wide points: CMV serostatus stood as the only immune exposure information on hand. In a later analysis, HLA-C alleles had the fewest associated TCRs, DRB1 alleles the most.

This CDR3 is 19 amino acids long. Germline trimming cut 3 bases from V and 1 base from J; bases unmatched to any gene: 19. Germline V gene sequence: CDR1 SQVTM, CDR2 ANQGSEA. About this clone: Antigen: not known.

Vbeta (60) and Jbeta (13) primers were used in the PCR. TCRdb keeps only in-frame clones here, not all; method: immunoSEQ multiplex PCR. The data contain roughly 98,000 clones, 65% to 80% of them singletons. This sequence joins TRBV29-1 and TRBJ2-3; 7 nucleotides match TRBD1. The TCR originated in a female donor in good health and CMV-seropositive. The sequencing input was PBMCs. Here the CDR3 reads CSVDDYGSSSGQGTDTQYF. The CDR3 bases are TGCAGCGTTGATGATTACGGTAGTTCCTCCGGACAGGGCACAGATACGCAGTATTTT.